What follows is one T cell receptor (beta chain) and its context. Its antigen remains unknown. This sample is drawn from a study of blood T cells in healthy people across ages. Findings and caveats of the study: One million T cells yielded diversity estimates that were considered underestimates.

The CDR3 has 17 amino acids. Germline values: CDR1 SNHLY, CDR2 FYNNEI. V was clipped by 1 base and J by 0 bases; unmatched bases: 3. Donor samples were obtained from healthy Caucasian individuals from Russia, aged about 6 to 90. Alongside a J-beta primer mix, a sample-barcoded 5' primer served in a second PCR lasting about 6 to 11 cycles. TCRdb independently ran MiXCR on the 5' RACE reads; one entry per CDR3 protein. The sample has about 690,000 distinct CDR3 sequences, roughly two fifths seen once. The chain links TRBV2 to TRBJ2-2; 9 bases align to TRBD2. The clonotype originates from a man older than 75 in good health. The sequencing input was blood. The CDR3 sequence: CASSEVRLAANTGELFF. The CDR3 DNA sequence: TGTGCCAGCAGTGAAGTGCGACTAGCGGCGAACACCGGGGAGCTGTTTTTT.